This T cell receptor beta chain was identified in a study of spatial heterogeneity in lung cancer. TCRdb re-called the 5' RACE reads through MiXCR, storing one row per CDR3 protein. The sample lists more than 65,000 distinct CDR3 sequences; around 7.3% were seen once. V lost 0 bases and J lost 0, with 13 bases in between. Per germline, CDR1 LNHDA and CDR2 SQIVND (reference sequence). The CDR3 consists of 17 residues. There are many counts of this clonotype. Regarding time point: sample taken at primary tumor resection. The sample was PBMCs, taken at surgery. The origin of this receptor is a male donor with early-stage non-small cell lung cancer. The J gene is TRBJ2-3, the V gene TRBV19, with a possible D match to TRBD2 (6 bases). CDR3 residues: CASSIDSGTSSTDTQYF. CDR3 sequence (DNA): TGTGCCAGTAGTATAGATTCCGGGACTTCTAGCACAGATACGCAGTATTTT. Full variable domain (rest looked up from reference TRBV19 and TRBJ2-3): DGGITQSPKYLFRKEGQNVTLSCEQNLNHDAMYWYRQDPGQGLRLIYYSQIVNDFQKGDIAEGYSVSREKKESFPLTVTSAQKNPTAFYLCASSIDSGTSSTDTQYFGPGTRLTVL.